The 2 T cell receptor beta chains in this list originate from one sample, sequenced in a study of T cells in Graves' hyperthyroidism and ophthalmopathy. RNA transcripts served as the template for amplifying TCR beta CDR3 regions. A set of HTBI primers served as the primers for a first-round RT-PCR of the TCR CDR3. TCRdb reanalysed the multiplex PCR reads using MiXCR and keeps one entry per CDR3 protein. The data show roughly 200,000 distinct CDR3 sequences, with around 16% seen just once and 35% to 50% held by the top ten. Source material: blood. These TCRs come from a man in his forties with Graves' hyperthyroidism.

This clonotype was seen a few times. This CDR3 is CASSSFKAGELFF. For the CDR3, the DNA is TGTGCCAGCAGCTCCTTCAAGGCCGGGGAGCTGTTTTTT. The V gene is TRBV7-3, the J gene TRBJ2-2; D is uncertain. CDR3 length: 13 residues. Deletions cut 4 bases from V and 6 bases from J, with 9 bases between. Germline assignment: CDR1 SGHTA and CDR2 FQGTGA.

This clonotype was counted at least ten times. The rearrangement uses TRBV6-1 and TRBJ1-5; D remains unclear. CDR1 is MNHNS, CDR2 SASEGT, per germline. The CDR3 runs to 16 residues. Trimming shortened V by 0 bases and J by 0 bases, and 9 bases separated the two germline ends. CDR3 nucleotide sequence: TGTGCCAGCAGTGAAGCGCCCGGAGTTAGCAATCAGCCCCAGCATTTT. Its protein is CASSEAPGVSNQPQHF.